The 25 T cell receptor beta chains below were found in one sample sequenced in a study of CD8 T cells in Susac syndrome. Reverse transcription of 0.5 to 1 ug RNA used random hexamers. Via MiXCR, TCRdb re-called the immunoSEQ multiplex PCR reads, giving one row per CDR3 protein. Of about 140,000 distinct CDR3 sequences listed, 94% were seen once; the top ten hold 0.27%. The specimen was CD8+ T cells from PBMCs. The receptor set was obtained from a human donor in good health.

The J gene is TRBJ2-3, the V gene TRBV9; D is undetermined. Germline V gene sequence: CDR1 SGDLS, CDR2 YYNGEE. Trimming took off 4 bases at V and 7 bases at J, with 22 bases between the two ends. This CDR3 has 16 residues. The CDR3: CASSLYSGAPQNTQYF. As DNA, the CDR3 is TGTGCCAGCAGCTTATACTCAGGTGCCCCACAGAATACGCAGTATTTT.

The chain has TRBV3-1 and TRBJ2-7; 7 nucleotides agree with TRBD2. CDR1 and CDR2 (germline): LGHDT, YNNKEL (reference sequence). Trimming took 1 base from V and 2 from J; bases not matched to a gene: 11. The CDR3 spans 17 residues. CDR3 sequence reads: CASSQVFYGLGAYEQYF. As DNA, the CDR3 is TGTGCCAGCAGCCAAGTGTTCTATGGACTAGGGGCCTACGAGCAGTACTTC.

The chain links TRBV9 to TRBJ2-1, with 7 bases lining up with TRBD2. This CDR3 is 15 amino acids long. Per the germline V gene, CDR1 is SGDLS and CDR2 is YYNGEE. Losses at the gene ends were 0 bases for V and 3 bases for J; bases not matched to a gene: 3. The CDR3 spells CASSVAWDYYNEQFF. In DNA, the CDR3 is TGTGCCAGCAGCGTAGCCTGGGACTACTACAATGAGCAGTTCTTC.

The chain recombines TRBV9 with TRBJ2-7; D unclear. Germline values: CDR1 SGDLS, CDR2 YYNGEE. This CDR3 contains 15 residues. Trimming left V 3 bases short and J 0 bases short, with 13 bases between. In DNA form, the CDR3 reads TGTGCCAGCAGCGCCGGACGGCTACCCTCCTACGAGCAGTACTTC. Its protein is CASSAGRLPSYEQYF.

This sequence joins TRBV29-1 and TRBJ2-1, with 9 bases lining up with TRBD2. The germline gives CDR1 SQVTM, CDR2 ANQGSEA. The V and J ends lost 4 bases and 2 bases, in that order; junction bases with no gene match: 6. The CDR3 has 15 residues. The CDR3 is CSVAWASGAYNEQFF. The CDR3 nucleotides read TGCAGCGTTGCTTGGGCTAGCGGGGCCTACAATGAGCAGTTCTTC.

CDR3 sequence (DNA): TGTGCCAGCAGCTTGAGGCCTCACACTGAAGCTTTCTTT. Residues: CASSLRPHTEAFF. The chain couples TRBV5-6 to TRBJ1-1; D is unresolved. The V end lost 1 base, the J end lost 3 bases, and 7 bases lay between the germline ends. The CDR3 contains 13 residues. Per the germline V gene, CDR1 is SGHDT and CDR2 is YYEEEE. The full variable domain, rest sourced from reference TRBV5-6 and TRBJ1-1, is DAGVTQSPTHLIKTRGQQVTLRCSPKSGHDTVSWYQQALGQGPQFIFQYYEEEERQRGNFPDRFSGHQFPNYSSELNVNALLLGDSALYLCASSLRPHTEAFFGQGTRLTVV.

This chain uses TRBV29-1 with TRBJ2-1; no firm D call. The CDR3 runs to 11 residues. The V and J ends lost 4 bases and 1 base respectively, with 2 bases between them. Germline V gives CDR1 SQVTM, CDR2 ANQGSEA. The DNA of the CDR3 is TGCAGCGTTGGGTCCTACAATGAGCAGTTCTTC. It is translated as CSVGSYNEQFF.

The V gene is TRBV4-1, the J gene TRBJ1-1, with 9 nucleotides matching TRBD1. The ends lost 6 bases at V and 4 bases at J; junction bases unmatched: 9. CDR3 length equals 15 residues. Germline V lookup: CDR1 MGHRA, CDR2 YSYEKL. DNA for the CDR3: TGCGCCAGCAGTTACGACAGGGGGTCGGGCACTGAAGCTTTCTTT. Translated: CASSYDRGSGTEAFF.

The chain employs TRBV9 and TRBJ2-5, with D possibly matching TRBD1 (6 bases). The CDR3 extends over 14 amino acids. Germline CDR1 reads SGDLS; CDR2 reads YYNGEE. V lost 0 bases and J lost 2, with 8 bases in between. The CDR3 sequence: CASSVGDTQETQYF. CDR3 DNA: TGTGCCAGCAGCGTAGGGGACACTCAAGAGACCCAGTACTTC.

The CDR3 sequence: CASSSRGAYGYTF. CDR3 nucleotide sequence: TGTGCCAGCAGCTCCAGGGGGGCGTATGGCTACACCTTC. V is TRBV6-5 and J is TRBJ1-2; the match to TRBD1 covers 7 bases. This CDR3 region has 13 residues. CDR1 is MNHEY and CDR2 is SVGAGI in the germline V gene. The V and J ends lost 6 bases and 5 bases, in that order; junction bases with no gene match: 6.

The gene calls are TRBV5-6 and TRBJ1-1, with 7 nucleotides matching TRBD1. CDR3 size: 15 residues. V shed 0 bases and J 6 bases; nucleotides not matched to a gene: 8. Germline loops: CDR1 SGHDT, CDR2 YYEEEE. In DNA form, the CDR3 reads TGTGCCAGCAGCTTGGCCACGCAGGGGGGGCCTGAAGCTTTCTTT. Translation gives CASSLATQGGPEAFF.

The chain couples TRBV7-9 to TRBJ2-7; D perhaps matches TRBD1 (5 bases). Germline V gene sequence: CDR1 SEHNR, CDR2 FQNEAQ (reference sequence). V was clipped by 3 bases and J by 4 bases, with 10 bases between them. The CDR3 contains 13 residues. CDR3 residues: CASSLVREYEQYF. CDR3 sequence (DNA): TGTGCCAGCAGCTTGGTCAGGGAATACGAGCAGTACTTC.

This clonotype was recorded only once. The CDR3 coding sequence is TGTGCCAGCAGTTGGACAGCGACTAGCGACAATGAGCAGTTCTTC. Translated, it gives CASSWTATSDNEQFF. The chain uses TRBV6-5 and TRBJ2-1, with 8 bases aligning to TRBD2. The trim removed 4 bases at V and 5 bases at J, leaving 7 bases unmatched. The CDR3 spans 15 residues. Looked up from germline, CDR1 is MNHEY and CDR2 is SVGAGI.

The V gene is TRBV28, the J gene TRBJ2-2, with D possibly being TRBD2 (6 bases). The CDR3 covers 15 residues. Germline CDR1 is MDHEN and CDR2 is SYDVKM. V lost 1 base to trimming and J lost 6 bases, with 12 bases between them. The CDR3, as DNA: TGTGCCAGCAGTTTATTAGGAGGGGAGGCCGGGGAGCTGTTTTTT. Its translation: CASSLLGGEAGELFF.

This rearrangement joins TRBV27 to TRBJ2-3, with D perhaps matching TRBD1 or TRBD2 (6 bases each). Germline V gives CDR1 MNHEY, CDR2 SMNVEV (reference sequence). V was shortened by 0 bases and J by 3 bases, with 10 bases between the two germline ends. The CDR3 is 15 amino acids. CDR3 nucleotide sequence: TGTGCCAGCAGTTTATCGGTAGGGGGGACAGATACGCAGTATTTT. Its protein is CASSLSVGGTDTQYF.

V usage is TRBV4-2 and J usage is TRBJ2-1, with D unclear. Germline V gene data show CDR1 as LGHNA and CDR2 as YNFKEQ. The CDR3 is 14 amino acids. The germline V and J ends were trimmed by 6 bases and 1 base, with 10 bases remaining between them. The CDR3 DNA reads as TGTGCCAGCAGTCAGACCCTTTCCTACAATGAGCAGTTCTTC. It codes for CASSQTLSYNEQFF.

The chain carries TRBV27 and TRBJ2-1, with 11 bases that match TRBD2. The germline V gene encodes CDR1 MNHEY and CDR2 SMNVEV (reference sequence). Trimming removed 6 bases from V and 2 bases from J; junction bases left unmatched: 3. The CDR3 is 15 amino acids. The CDR3 here is CASSIAGGAYNEQFF. DNA for the CDR3: TGTGCCAGCAGCATAGCGGGAGGGGCCTACAATGAGCAGTTCTTC.

The chain carries TRBV29-1 and TRBJ2-3; possibly TRBD1 for D (6 bases). Germline V lookup: CDR1 SQVTM, CDR2 ANQGSEA. There are 13 residues in the CDR3. V shed 4 bases and J shed 4 bases, with 12 bases lying between them. The CDR3 coding sequence is TGCAGCGTTGGGGGGCTGAGGGCAGATACGCAGTATTTT. It yields the protein CSVGGLRADTQYF.

The chain uses TRBV7-9 and TRBJ2-3, with D uncertain. V was clipped by 1 base and J by 6 bases, with 17 bases between them. Germline V CDR1 and CDR2: SEHNR, FQNEAQ (reference sequence). The CDR3 runs to 16 residues. As DNA, the CDR3 is TGTGCCAGCAGCTTAGTCGTCCGGGCTTCCGGGGATACGCAGTATTTT. Amino acids: CASSLVVRASGDTQYF.

This sequence joins TRBV28 and TRBJ2-3; D tentatively fits TRBD1 or TRBD2 (5 bases each). Between the trimmed V and J ends, which lost 5 bases and 2 bases, there was a span of 17 bases. Germline assignment: CDR1 MDHEN and CDR2 SYDVKM. The CDR3 is 16 amino acids. CDR3 sequence (DNA): TGTGCCAGCAGTGTTGGGGGAGTCGGTCACACAGATACGCAGTATTTT. Translation: CASSVGGVGHTDTQYF.

This clonotype was seen a handful of times. The genes are TRBV14 and TRBJ2-7; no reliable D call. With 6 bases removed from V and 3 bases from J, the gap between germline ends came to 12 bases. The CDR3 covers 13 residues. CDR1 is SGHDN, CDR2 FVKESK, per germline. The CDR3: CASSFSSYYEQYF. CDR3 DNA: TGTGCCAGCAGTTTTTCCTCCTACTACGAGCAGTACTTC.

The chain links TRBV12-3 or TRBV12-4 to TRBJ2-7; no clear D. The CDR3 is 11 residues long. The V end was cut by 5 bases, the J end by 2 bases, with 4 bases between. Written as DNA, the CDR3 is TGTGCCAGCAGTCTCACCTACGAGCAGTACTTC. It encodes CASSLTYEQYF.

This clonotype was observed a single time. This chain joins TRBV4-3 and TRBJ2-7; TRBD2 matches 10 bases. The germline gives CDR1 LGHNA, CDR2 YSLEER. The CDR3 runs to 15 residues. The V gene end was trimmed by 4 bases and the J gene end by 0 bases; junction bases not matched to a gene: 3. Here the CDR3 reads CASSRASGSSYEQYF. The CDR3 DNA sequence: TGCGCCAGCAGCCGGGCTAGCGGGAGCTCCTACGAGCAGTACTTC.

The chain links TRBV25-1 to TRBJ1-2, with D hard to call. The V gene lost 5 bases and the J gene lost 7 bases, with 17 bases spanning the gap. This CDR3 comprises 14 residues. The V gene's germline CDR1 is MGHDK and CDR2 SYGVNS. In DNA, the CDR3 is TGTGCCAGCAGTCCGCGAAGCTTGGATCTTGGCTACACCTTC. The encoded protein is CASSPRSLDLGYTF.

The chain uses TRBV27 and TRBJ2-2; a possible D gene is TRBD2 (6 bases). The length of the CDR3 is 13 residues. The V and J ends lost 6 bases and 5 bases respectively, with 10 bases between them. CDR1 MNHEY and CDR2 SMNVEV come from the germline V gene (reference sequence). The chain's CDR3 is CASSLGGTGELFF. CDR3 in DNA: TGTGCCAGCAGCTTAGGAGGGACCGGGGAGCTGTTTTTT.